What follows are 22 T cell receptor beta chains derived from one specimen sequenced in a study of cytomegalovirus exposure and HLA in healthy donors. PCR involved 60 Vbeta and 13 Jbeta primers. Repertoires were generated with immunoSEQ multiplex PCR, while TCRdb's copy carries only in-frame clones and drops some. The sample includes some 48,000 clones. Sequencing was performed on PBMCs. These TCRs come from a man between 40 and 49 years old in good health and CMV-seropositive.

The chain employs TRBV7-8 and TRBJ2-1; D uncertain. CDR3 length equals 14 residues. Germline V gene sequence: CDR1 SGHVS, CDR2 FQNEAQ. With 3 bases removed from V and 3 bases from J, the gap between germline ends came to 9 bases. The CDR3 DNA reads as TGTGCCAGCAGCTTTGATGGAGTCTACAATGAGCAGTTCTTC. Amino acid sequence: CASSFDGVYNEQFF.

This chain links TRBV11-2 with TRBJ2-2; D gene ambiguous. Trimming shortened V by 4 bases and J by 3 bases, and 3 bases separated the two germline ends. This CDR3 spans 12 amino acids. Germline V lookup: CDR1 SGHAT, CDR2 FQNNGV. The CDR3 loop reads CASSSYTGELFF. The DNA for the CDR3 is TGTGCCAGCAGCTCCTACACCGGGGAGCTGTTTTTT. Full variable domain (missing parts from reference TRBV11-2 and TRBJ2-2): EAGVAQSPRYKIIEKRQSVAFWCNPISGHATLYWYQQILGQGPKLLIQFQNNGVVDDSQLPKDRFSAERLKGVDSTLKIQPAKLEDSAVYLCASSSYTGELFFGEGSRLTVL.

V usage is TRBV7-2 and J usage is TRBJ2-7; possible D gene TRBD2, 5 bases. This CDR3 contains 12 residues. V lost 2 bases and J 4 bases, leaving 6 bases between the germline ends. The germline gives CDR1 SGHTA, CDR2 FQGNSA. CDR3 in DNA: TGTGCCAGCAGCTTAAGCGGATACGAGCAGTACTTC. Translating it yields CASSLSGYEQYF.

The chain recombines TRBV6-4 with TRBJ2-3, with 8 nucleotides matching TRBD2. Germline V gene sequence: CDR1 MRHNA, CDR2 SNTAGT. V lost 3 bases, J lost 1 base, and 0 bases stayed unmatched. The CDR3 spans 14 residues. The DNA of the CDR3 is TGTGCCAGCAGTGAGCGGGGGGGCACAGATACGCAGTATTTT. Its translation: CASSERGGTDTQYF.

V usage is TRBV9 and J usage is TRBJ1-4, with TRBD1 identical over 10 bases. CDR1 and CDR2 (germline): SGDLS, YYNGEE. The CDR3 is made up of 14 amino acids. Trimming cost V 3 bases and J 8 bases; bases outside gene matches: 4. CDR3 in DNA: TGTGCCAGCAGCGCCCGGGACAGGGGCGAAAAACTGTTTTTT. It codes for CASSARDRGEKLFF.

The CDR3 DNA sequence: TGTGCCAGCTCACCACCCAGGACAGGGGTAATGAACACTGAAGCTTTCTTT. This sequence encodes CASSPPRTGVMNTEAFF. The rearrangement uses TRBV18 and TRBJ1-1; 9 nucleotides align to TRBD1. Germline trimming cut 0 bases from V and 0 bases from J; bases unmatched to any gene: 5. Germline CDR1 KGHSH, CDR2 LQKENI. The CDR3 length is 17 residues.

V is TRBV5-1 and J is TRBJ2-5; 12 bases map to TRBD2. The CDR3 is 18 residues long. The V segment lost 0 bases and the J segment 4 bases; nucleotides outside the gene matches: 10. Germline-derived CDR1 and CDR2 are SGHRS and YFSETQ. The CDR3 sequence: CASSLGRRLAGEGETQYF. The CDR3 DNA is TGCGCCAGCAGCTTGGGGCGCCGACTAGCGGGAGAGGGAGAGACCCAGTACTTC.

The rearrangement links TRBV4-1 to TRBJ2-1; 7 positions agree with TRBD1. This CDR3 has 15 amino acids. Germline CDR1 MGHRA, CDR2 YSYEKL. V dropped 3 bases and J dropped 7; count of bases not matched to a gene: 9. As DNA, the CDR3 is TGCGCCAGCAGCCACGAAACAGGGGACGGGAATGAGCAGTTCTTC. This translates into CASSHETGDGNEQFF.

The chain employs TRBV7-9 and TRBJ1-4; D not resolved. Between the trimmed V and J ends, which lost 5 bases and 7 bases, there was a span of 14 bases. Per the germline V gene, CDR1 is SEHNR and CDR2 is FQNEAQ (reference sequence). The CDR3 is 14 amino acids. CDR3 residues: CASSQDSASEKLFF. In nucleotides, the CDR3 is TGTGCCAGCAGCCAGGACTCGGCTAGTGAAAAACTGTTTTTT. Full variable domain (outside the CDR3, taken from reference TRBV7-9 and TRBJ1-4): DTGVSQNPRHKITKRGQNVTFRCDPISEHNRLYWYRQTLGQGPEFLTYFQNEAQLEKSRLLSDRFSAERPKGSFSTLEIQRTEQGDSAMYLCASSQDSASEKLFFGSGTQLSVL.

The genes are TRBV6-5 and TRBJ1-1, with D maybe TRBD1 (5 bases). This CDR3 spans 14 amino acids. V lost 5 bases and J 7 bases, leaving 17 bases between the germline ends. Germline CDR1 reads MNHEY; CDR2 reads SVGAGI. The CDR3 DNA is TGTGCCAGCAGTCCCGGGGGGAGTGAGGGTGAAGCTTTCTTT. Protein product: CASSPGGSEGEAFF.

The chain has TRBV14 and TRBJ2-7, with 8 bases fitting TRBD1. Germline CDR1 SGHDN, CDR2 FVKESK. The CDR3 length is 15 residues. With 5 bases clipped from V and 5 bases from J, the junction kept 11 bases outside the gene matches. In DNA form, the CDR3 reads TGTGCCAGCAGCAACCTGGACAGGGCTTGGCACGAGCAGTACTTC. Encoded protein: CASSNLDRAWHEQYF.

The CDR3 DNA reads TGTGCCAGCAGCGGGACAGTAAGACAAGAGACCCAGTACTTC. Translating gives CASSGTVRQETQYF. The chain couples TRBV9 to TRBJ2-5; D might be TRBD1 (6 bases). The CDR3 is made up of 14 amino acids. Trimming took off 3 bases at V and 2 bases at J, with 11 bases between the two ends. Germline V gives CDR1 SGDLS, CDR2 YYNGEE.

Remarks on this clone: This CDR3 is also generated by other DNA sequences in the sample. J is TRBJ2-1 and V is TRBV11-3; 7 positions agree with TRBD2. The CDR3 sequence is 15 residues long. With 5 bases clipped from V and 0 bases from J, the junction kept 4 bases outside the gene matches. Germline CDR1 reads SGHNT; CDR2 reads YENEEA. Written as DNA, the CDR3 is TGTGCCAGCAGCCCCGGGGGGAGCTCCTACAATGAGCAGTTCTTC. Translation gives CASSPGGSSYNEQFF.

The V and J genes are TRBV19 and TRBJ1-3, with D unclear. The CDR3 sequence is 13 residues long. In germline, CDR1 is LNHDA, CDR2 SQIVND (reference sequence). Trimming cost V 7 bases and J 0 bases, with 7 bases left between them. CDR3 coding DNA: TGTGCCAGTATGAGGAGCTCTGGAAACACCATATATTTT. This encodes CASMRSSGNTIYF.

In DNA, the CDR3 is TGTGCCAGCAGCTTGACAGGGAACACCGGGGAGCTGTTTTTT. Translated: CASSLTGNTGELFF. This chain connects TRBV7-8 to TRBJ2-2, with D perhaps matching TRBD1 (6 bases). Germline assignment: CDR1 SGHVS and CDR2 FQNEAQ. V was pared by 3 bases and J by 1 base, with 6 bases between. The CDR3 is 14 residues long.

The V call is TRBV19, the J call TRBJ1-1; TRBD1 might be the D (6 bases). The CDR3 consists of 15 residues. Germline loops: CDR1 LNHDA, CDR2 SQIVND (reference sequence). The germline V and J ends were trimmed by 5 bases and 6 bases, with 19 bases remaining between them. The CDR3 is CASSPSGQRTSEAFF. CDR3 bases: TGTGCCAGTAGTCCCTCAGGACAGAGAACGTCTGAAGCTTTCTTT.

This chain uses TRBV6-1 with TRBJ2-2, with 8 bases fitting TRBD1. Losses at the gene ends were 1 base for V and 1 base for J; bases not matched to a gene: 2. The germline V gene encodes CDR1 MNHNS and CDR2 SASEGT. The CDR3 runs 16 residues. The CDR3 loop is CASSEGGQGNTGELFF. In DNA form, the CDR3 reads TGTGCCAGCAGTGAAGGCGGACAGGGGAACACCGGGGAGCTGTTTTTT.

The chain employs TRBV7-9 and TRBJ1-3, with a possible D match to TRBD1 (6 bases). Per germline, CDR1 SEHNR and CDR2 FQNEAQ (reference sequence). V lost 5 bases to trimming and J lost 4 bases, with 15 bases between them. The CDR3 consists of 15 residues. The CDR3 DNA is TGTGCCAGCAGCACTTCAGGGGTATCCGGAAACACCATATATTTT. It codes for CASSTSGVSGNTIYF.

The chain employs TRBV7-2 and TRBJ1-4; 8 nucleotides agree with TRBD1. The CDR3 covers 15 residues. With 5 bases clipped from V and 6 bases from J, the junction kept 8 bases outside the gene matches. Germline values: CDR1 SGHTA, CDR2 FQGNSA. CDR3 sequence (DNA): TGTGCCAGCAGCGTATCTGCGGGACAGGATGAAAAACTGTTTTTT. Protein sequence: CASSVSAGQDEKLFF.

V and J are TRBV6-5 and TRBJ2-7; 9 nucleotides line up with TRBD1. Germline V gives CDR1 MNHEY, CDR2 SVGAGI. The CDR3 length is 14 residues. V was pared by 5 bases and J by 7 bases, with 9 bases of the junction left unmatched. This CDR3 is CASSLDRGYSEQYF. The CDR3 bases are TGTGCCAGCAGTCTGGACAGGGGTTACTCTGAGCAGTACTTC.

This chain connects TRBV28 to TRBJ2-5; 9 bases line up with TRBD1. Looked up from germline, CDR1 is MDHEN and CDR2 is SYDVKM. The CDR3 spans 16 residues. Trimming at V came to 6 bases and at J to 0 bases, leaving 8 bases not matched to a gene. CDR3 sequence (DNA): TGTGCCAGCAGCCGCCGCACAGGGGGCCACCAAGAGACCCAGTACTTC. The encoded protein is CASSRRTGGHQETQYF.

The chain is built from TRBV18 and TRBJ1-2; 8 bases are shared with TRBD1. CDR3 length: 14 residues. The V gene end was trimmed by 0 bases and the J gene end by 6 bases; junction bases not matched to a gene: 3. The germline gives CDR1 KGHSH, CDR2 LQKENI. The CDR3 nucleotides are TGTGCCAGCTCACCACCGTACAGGGGGAATGGCTACACCTTC. Amino acids: CASSPPYRGNGYTF.